Listed below are T cell receptor beta chains from one sample, sequenced in a study of cytomegalovirus exposure and HLA in healthy donors. Some clones are missing from TCRdb's copy, which holds only in-frame ones; the method was immunoSEQ multiplex PCR. The repertoire consists of fewer than 400,000 clones, with 88% occurring once and the leading ten covering roughly 0.96%. Sequencing was done on a sample of PBMCs. The receptors stem from a man aged 30 to 39 in good health and CMV-seronegative. Each CDR3 is given with its conserved first and last residue. D genes are given only for firm matches. Expanded clones are given a class, and other clones once, few, many or no size at all.

size	D	J	V	CDR3	DNA
-	-	TRBJ2-5	TRBV7-8	CASSLVLATAQETQYF	TGTGCCAGCAGCTTGGTTTTGGCAACAGCTCAAGAGACCCAGTACTTC
-	TRBD2	TRBJ2-3	TRBV6-5	CASSYSRSGGTDTQYF	TGTGCCAGCAGTTACTCGAGAAGCGGGGGCACAGATACGCAGTATTTT
few	TRBD1	TRBJ2-6	TRBV7-9	CASSLGTGSSGANVLTF	TGTGCCAGCAGCTTGGGGACAGGTAGCTCTGGGGCCAACGTCCTGACTTTC
-	TRBD1	TRBJ1-5	TRBV27	CASSSLRTGGYGNQPQHF	TGTGCCAGCAGTTCCTTGAGGACAGGGGGCTATGGCAATCAGCCCCAGCATTTT
-	-	TRBJ2-3	TRBV5-1	CASRGAGAPTDTQYF	TGCGCCAGCAGAGGGGCGGGGGCCCCCACAGATACGCAGTATTTT
-	-	TRBJ1-1	TRBV9	CASSAIRQRNTEAFF	TGTGCCAGCAGCGCCATAAGACAGCGGAACACTGAAGCTTTCTTT
-	-	TRBJ2-3	TRBV18	CASSPLPIEWGADTQYF	TGTGCCAGCTCACCCCTCCCGATCGAGTGGGGGGCAGATACGCAGTATTTT
-	TRBD1	TRBJ1-2	TRBV6-5	CASSPQGTYGYTF	TGTGCCAGCAGCCCACAGGGGACCTATGGCTACACCTTC
-	TRBD1	TRBJ1-1	TRBV18	CASSPPGQAYTEAFF	TGTGCCAGCTCACCACCTGGACAGGCATACACTGAAGCTTTCTTT
-	-	TRBJ1-2	TRBV27	CASSLSPSTVYGYTF	TGTGCCAGCAGTTTATCCCCCTCCACGGTCTATGGCTACACCTTC
-	-	TRBJ2-7	TRBV30	CAWRPLSGSGEQYF	TGTGCCTGGAGACCGCTAAGTGGGTCGGGCGAGCAGTACTTC
-	TRBD1	TRBJ2-2	TRBV30	CAWMKIQGVGGELFF	TGTGCCTGGATGAAAATACAGGGGGTTGGCGGGGAGCTGTTTTTT
-	-	TRBJ1-2	TRBV5-4	CASSSGSGGVAYGYTF	TGTGCCAGCAGCTCGGGAAGCGGGGGGGTAGCCTATGGCTACACCTTC
-	TRBD2	TRBJ2-5	TRBV5-8	CASSLETSGGQETQYF	TGTGCCAGCAGCTTGGAGACTAGCGGGGGTCAAGAGACCCAGTACTTC
-	-	TRBJ1-6	TRBV6-1	CASTRAPNSPLHF	TGTGCCAGCACCAGGGCACCCAATTCACCCCTCCACTTT
-	-	TRBJ2-1	TRBV7-6	CASSAGISGYNEQFF	TGTGCCAGCAGCGCAGGGATTTCAGGGTACAATGAGCAGTTCTTC
-	-	TRBJ1-2	TRBV6-1	CASSERRGNNYGYTF	TGTGCCAGCAGTGAAAGACGGGGTAATAACTATGGCTACACCTTC
-	TRBD1	TRBJ1-1	TRBV19	CASSIELPGQGGNTEAFF	TGTGCCAGTAGTATAGAACTGCCCGGACAGGGGGGGAACACTGAAGCTTTCTTT
-	TRBD2	TRBJ2-3	TRBV4-1	CASSPSLAGGLPDTQYF	TGCGCCAGCAGCCCTTCCTTAGCGGGGGGTCTCCCGGATACGCAGTATTTT
-	TRBD2	TRBJ2-5	TRBV5-1	CASSAGLAGARGETQYF	TGCGCCAGCAGCGCGGGACTAGCGGGGGCCCGGGGGGAGACCCAGTACTTC
once	-	TRBJ2-5	TRBV29-1	CSVKHRGTANQETQYF	TGCAGCGTTAAACACCGCGGGACAGCGAATCAAGAGACCCAGTACTTC
-	TRBD1	TRBJ1-2	TRBV18	CASSPSGGYYGYTF	TGTGCCAGCTCACCATCAGGGGGCTACTATGGCTACACCTTC
-	-	TRBJ1-2	TRBV9	CASSVGHAVVSGFYYGYTF	TGTGCCAGCAGCGTAGGCCATGCGGTAGTCTCGGGTTTTTATTATGGCTACACCTTC
-	TRBD1	TRBJ2-7	TRBV4-1	CASSQLWGQGASSYEQYF	TGCGCCAGCAGCCAACTTTGGGGCCAGGGGGCTAGCTCCTACGAGCAGTACTTC
-	-	TRBJ1-5	TRBV19	CASREAGDIQPQHF	TGTGCCAGTAGGGAAGCAGGGGATATTCAGCCCCAGCATTTT
-	-	TRBJ1-2	TRBV10-3	CAISEGGGYGYTF	TGTGCCATCAGTGAGGGGGGAGGCTATGGCTACACCTTC
-	-	TRBJ2-7	TRBV7-9	CASRGDGDEQYF	TGTGCCAGCAGGGGAGATGGGGACGAGCAGTACTTC
-	-	TRBJ1-6	TRBV6-1	CASSENSPNSPLHF	TGTGCCAGCAGTGAAAACTCGCCCAATTCACCCCTCCACTTT
-	-	TRBJ2-3	TRBV19	CASSYRDTHTDTQYF	TGTGCCAGTAGCTACCGGGACACACACACAGATACGCAGTATTTT
-	TRBD1	TRBJ1-2	TRBV5-1	CASSPSRDRGQVDGYTF	TGCGCCAGCAGCCCGTCCCGGGACAGGGGGCAGGTGGATGGCTACACCTTC
-	-	TRBJ2-5	TRBV2	CASSEGGFQETQYF	TGTGCCAGCAGTGAAGGCGGTTTCCAAGAGACCCAGTACTTC
-	TRBD2	TRBJ2-5	TRBV7-9	CASSLSGLAVWETQYF	TGTGCCAGCAGCTTATCAGGACTAGCGGTCTGGGAGACCCAGTACTTC
few	TRBD1	TRBJ1-5	TRBV27	CASRRQGNQPQHF	TGTGCCAGCAGAAGACAGGGTAATCAGCCCCAGCATTTT
-	TRBD1	TRBJ2-2	TRBV9	CASSVAGGGELFF	TGTGCCAGCAGCGTAGCAGGGGGCGGGGAGCTGTTTTTT
-	-	TRBJ2-5	TRBV6-6	CASSSLPDSQETQYF	TGTGCCAGCAGCTCACTCCCGGACAGCCAAGAGACCCAGTACTTC
-	-	TRBJ2-7	TRBV11-2	CASSLDQAGQTYEQYF	TGTGCCAGCAGCTTAGATCAGGCAGGCCAAACCTACGAGCAGTACTTC
-	TRBD1	TRBJ1-2	TRBV2	CASSSTGGVNYGYTF	TGTGCCAGCAGTTCCACAGGGGGCGTCAACTATGGCTACACCTTC
-	-	TRBJ2-7	TRBV27	CASSFLWGQGYEQYF	TGTGCCAGCAGTTTTTTATGGGGCCAAGGCTACGAGCAGTACTTC
-	-	TRBJ1-1	TRBV18	CASSFQQGNTEAFF	TGTGCCAGCTCATTCCAGCAGGGGAACACTGAAGCTTTCTTT
-	TRBD2	TRBJ2-3	TRBV18	CASLREVDSTDTQYF	TGTGCCAGCCTCCGGGAGGTTGATAGCACAGATACGCAGTATTTT
-	TRBD1	TRBJ1-1	TRBV5-4	CASRTGGSAKAFF	TGTGCCAGCAGGACAGGGGGCTCAGCTAAAGCTTTCTTT
-	TRBD1	TRBJ1-2	TRBV27	CASSWTGNYGYTF	TGTGCCAGCAGCTGGACAGGGAACTATGGCTACACCTTC
-	-	TRBJ1-1	TRBV6-6	CASSYETLNTEAFF	TGTGCCAGCAGTTACGAGACACTGAACACTGAAGCTTTCTTT
-	-	TRBJ1-2	TRBV19	CASRGTGLRGYGYTF	TGTGCCAGTAGGGGAACAGGGCTAAGGGGCTATGGCTACACCTTC
-	TRBD1	TRBJ1-3	TRBV7-9	CASSPEGASGNTIYF	TGTGCCAGCAGCCCTGAGGGGGCCTCTGGAAACACCATATATTTT
once	-	TRBJ1-5	TRBV6-5	CASRRDRIEPQHF	TGTGCCAGCAGAAGAGACAGGATTGAGCCCCAGCATTTT
once	-	TRBJ1-1	TRBV7-9	CASSLAYAGDEAFF	TGTGCCAGCAGCTTAGCGTATGCAGGGGATGAAGCTTTCTTT
-	-	TRBJ2-5	TRBV7-9	CASRPTGRSILGKETQYF	TGTGCCAGCAGACCGACAGGGAGGTCGATTCTTGGTAAAGAGACCCAGTACTTC
-	TRBD2	TRBJ2-1	TRBV5-1	CASSPRLAGGNEQFF	TGCGCCAGCAGCCCGCGACTAGCGGGGGGGAATGAGCAGTTCTTC
-	-	TRBJ2-2	TRBV5-6	CASSLMVEGYTGELFF	TGTGCCAGCAGCTTAATGGTGGAGGGATACACCGGGGAGCTGTTTTTT
once	TRBD2	TRBJ2-2	TRBV18	CASSPKGLAQTGELFF	TGTGCCAGCTCACCCAAAGGACTAGCGCAAACCGGGGAGCTGTTTTTT
-	-	TRBJ1-1	TRBV6-5	CASSYDSDPRNTEAFF	TGTGCCAGCAGTTACGATTCTGATCCCAGGAACACTGAAGCTTTCTTT
-	TRBD2	TRBJ2-3	TRBV4-2	CASSQEAGTSGGFHTQATQYF	TGTGCCAGCAGCCAAGAAGCCGGGACTAGCGGGGGTTTTCACACACAGGCTACGCAGTATTTT